The TCR beta chain under discussion was sequenced for a study of Ad26.COV2.S vaccination and SARS-CoV-2 variants. At the level of the study: Administration of Ad26.COV2.S was intramuscular, either once or twice 56 days apart. Study outcomes and limitations: Vaccine and placebo recipients had similar non-spike TCR breadth. Substantial breadth was reported for post-vaccination spike-specific CD8+ and CD4+ T cells.

The CDR3 covers 17 residues. Trimming took 2 bases from V and 0 from J, leaving 14 bases between them. The germline gives CDR1 MNHNS, CDR2 SASEGT. In the case of this clone: Its antigen remains unknown.

Stated treatment: roughly 18 received Ad26.COV2.S at low or high dose, single or two shots; roughly five received placebo; per-sample allocation not given. Day 63 following the first vaccine or placebo injection was when the samples were taken. Sequencing used immunoSEQ multiplex PCR; TCRdb keeps in-frame clones, though not all of them. The data show around 250,000 clones, with around 87% seen just once and approximately 3.4% held by the top ten. The sequenced sample was peripheral blood, obtained in a trial of Ad26.COV2.S vaccine versus placebo. The source of this sequence is a person aged 18-60 years who received the Ad26.COV2.S COVID-19 vaccine or a placebo. This rearrangement joins TRBV6-1 to TRBJ2-4; D unresolved. The CDR3 DNA is TGTGCCAGCAGTGAATGGTCCGGTCAGATAGCCAAAAACATTCAGTACTTC. Translating gives CASSEWSGQIAKNIQYF.